This TCR beta chain originates from a study of cytomegalovirus exposure and HLA in healthy donors. The PCR was carried out with 60 Vbeta primers and 13 Jbeta primers. Method: immunoSEQ multiplex PCR; TCRdb's copy keeps in-frame clones and lacks some. Of about 120,000 clones in the sample, 55% to 65% were seen once. With 3 bases removed from V and 5 bases from J, the gap between germline ends came to 14 bases. The CDR3 contains 13 residues. Germline V gene lookup returns CDR1 SQVTM and CDR2 ANQGSEA. The specimen was PBMCs. V is TRBV29-1 and J is TRBJ2-7, with D possibly being TRBD2 (6 bases). The source of this sequence is a woman aged 40 to 50 in good health and CMV-seropositive. The CDR3 here is CSVEDSGSNEQYF. The CDR3 bases are TGCAGCGTTGAGGATAGCGGCAGTAACGAGCAGTACTTC.